This TCR beta chain was sequenced during a study of regulatory and conventional T cells in RAG deficiency. This clone was seen once. Its target is unknown. Blood CD4+ CD25-low CD127-high conventional T cells supplied the genomic DNA template. Profiling relied on immunoSEQ multiplex PCR, and the TCRdb table lists in-frame clones only, not all of them. The sample includes about 24,000 clones, around 97% seen only once; the top ten take 1% to 1.5%. Study-level findings and limits: Control T-cell subsets had markedly higher Shannon entropy and lower Simpson indices than RAG-deficient patients. In Omenn syndrome, Treg and Tconv repertoires overlapped >85%. Other subsets showed about 10-fold reductions, but Treg unique TCR beta sequences fell approximately 90-fold in these patients.

V dropped 7 bases and J dropped 3; count of bases not matched to a gene: 7. Germline V CDR1 and CDR2: PRHDT, FYEKMQ (reference sequence). The CDR3 runs to 15 residues. The same specimen was also included in a second study, on regulatory T cells. That report adds: The primer mix had 52 TRBV and 13 TRBJ primers. In patients, unique TRB V-J pairs were restricted and V/J usage skewed, especially in Tregs.

The sequence was obtained from a human donor in good health. Sequencing used CD25- CD4+ T cells sorted from blood. J is TRBJ2-5 and V is TRBV13; TRBD2 matches at 11 bases. Written as DNA, the CDR3 is TGTGCCAGCACCCGAATTAGCGGGGGGGAAGAGACCCAGTACTTC. Translation: CASTRISGGEETQYF.